Each of the 17 T cell receptor beta chains below was sequenced from the same sample in a study of monozygotic twins with inflammatory bowel disease. TCRdb reprocessed the 5' RACE reads and keeps a single row for each CDR3 protein, giving no DNA. The sample holds around 150,000 distinct CDR3 sequences. Sequenced input: blood. The receptors were gathered from a human donor with ulcerative colitis or Crohn's disease, or a healthy co-twin of an affected twin (not recorded which).

The rearrangement uses TRBV5-1 and TRBJ2-1; TCRdb's assignment of TRBD2 cannot be checked, as there is no DNA. CDR1 and CDR2 from the germline V gene are SGHRS and YFSETQ. This CDR3 spans 14 amino acids. The CDR3 here is CASSPGLAFNEQFF.

The V call is TRBV28, the J call TRBJ2-1; TCRdb calls TRBD2, which cannot be checked without DNA. Germline values: CDR1 MDHEN, CDR2 SYDVKM. This CDR3 contains 17 residues. The CDR3 is CASSPPLRTSGSREQFF.

The V call is TRBV20-1, the J call TRBJ1-2. Germline lookup yields CDR1 DFQATT and CDR2 SNEGSKA (reference sequence). This CDR3 is 14 amino acids long. The CDR3 loop reads CSARGSGANYGYTF.

The chain employs TRBV28 and TRBJ2-7; TCRdb calls TRBD1, which cannot be checked without DNA. CDR1 and CDR2 (germline): MDHEN, SYDVKM. The CDR3 length is 14 residues. The CDR3 spells CASSRGPISYEQYF.

This rearrangement joins TRBV7-6 to TRBJ2-3. CDR3 length equals 15 residues. The germline CDR1 and CDR2 sequences are SGHVS and FNYEAQ. This CDR3 reads CASSVTSIFTDTQYF.

The genes are TRBV28 and TRBJ2-5; the D call of TRBD1 rests on TCRdb alone, since no DNA is present to check it. The V gene's germline CDR1 is MDHEN and CDR2 SYDVKM. The CDR3 spans 12 residues. The CDR3 loop is CATGRGRETQYF.

The rearrangement links TRBV5-1 to TRBJ1-1; no DNA is available, so the TRBD1 call from TCRdb remains unchecked. Per germline, CDR1 SGHRS and CDR2 YFSETQ. The CDR3 loop spans 17 amino acids. Here the CDR3 reads CASSLARTGGSNTEAFF.

The CDR3 region is CASSWDRYTEAFF. The genes are TRBV27 and TRBJ1-1; checking the TCRdb D call of TRBD1 is not possible without DNA. From germline, CDR1 is MNHEY and CDR2 SMNVEV (reference sequence). This CDR3 region has 13 residues.

The chain employs TRBV6-4 and TRBJ2-1. Germline V gene sequence: CDR1 MRHNA, CDR2 SNTAGT. The CDR3 loop spans 12 amino acids. The CDR3 region is CASSGEDNEQFF.

The chain links TRBV10-3 to TRBJ2-5; absent DNA, TCRdb's TRBD1 call cannot be checked. The CDR3 has 14 amino acids. Per germline, CDR1 ENHRY and CDR2 SYGVKD. The CDR3 sequence: CAISESLGTETQYF.

This chain connects TRBV6-1 to TRBJ1-3. The germline V gene has CDR1 MNHNS and CDR2 SASEGT. The CDR3 is 15 amino acids. The CDR3 is CASSPFVISGNTIYF.

The gene calls are TRBV18 and TRBJ1-5. Germline V gene data show CDR1 as KGHSH and CDR2 as LQKENI. The CDR3 consists of 16 residues. The CDR3 loop is CASSREDPESNQPQHF.

V gene TRBV6-5 combines with J gene TRBJ1-3. The length of the CDR3 is 13 residues. Germline CDR1 MNHEY, CDR2 SVGAGI. The CDR3 loop reads CASSYGPSDTIYF.

V usage is TRBV20-1 and J usage is TRBJ1-1; TCRdb's assignment of TRBD1 cannot be checked, as there is no DNA. CDR3 length: 12 amino acids. CDR1 and CDR2 (germline): DFQATT, SNEGSKA (reference sequence). The CDR3: CSAADSVTEAFF.

The genes are TRBV20-1 and TRBJ2-1; TCRdb selects TRBD2, and the lack of DNA leaves this call unchecked. The germline V gene encodes CDR1 DFQATT and CDR2 SNEGSKA (reference sequence). This CDR3 region has 16 residues. This chain's CDR3 is CSALAQRGATYNEQFF.

The gene calls are TRBV7-3 and TRBJ2-3; the D gene TCRdb calls, TRBD2, cannot be checked with no DNA. Germline-derived CDR1 and CDR2 are SGHTA and FQGTGA. CDR3 length: 16 residues. The CDR3 region is CASRPTGTSIPDTQYF.

This chain connects TRBV4-1 to TRBJ1-5. The CDR3 has 15 amino acids. CDR1 is MGHRA, CDR2 YSYEKL, per germline. The CDR3 is CASSQGTFGNQPQHF.